These 26 T cell receptor beta chains originate from one sample sequenced in a study of OX40 agonist ivuxolimab in advanced cancers. TCRdb's table, derived via immunoSEQ multiplex PCR, lists solely in-frame clones and lacks some. The table has around 95,000 clones, 75% to 90% seen once; the top ten hold about 0.15%. The input for sequencing was CD4+ or CD8+ T cells sorted from blood, taken in a trial of the OX40 agonist ivuxolimab. The receptors derive from an adult with an advanced solid tumor such as melanoma, head and neck, liver or kidney cancer.

This clone was counted once. V gene TRBV29-1 combines with J gene TRBJ2-2; the match to TRBD1 covers 8 bases. J was trimmed by 4 bases and V by 8 bases; bases with no gene match: 9. The germline CDR1 and CDR2 sequences are SQVTM and ANQGSEA. The CDR3 runs 14 residues. This CDR3 reads CSIRPGGSTGELFF. As DNA, the CDR3 is TGCAGCATTAGACCAGGGGGCAGCACCGGGGAGCTGTTTTTT.

V and J are TRBV27 and TRBJ1-2; D is perhaps TRBD1 (6 bases). The CDR3 spans 14 residues. V lost 6 bases to trimming and J lost 7 bases, with 18 bases between them. Germline loops: CDR1 MNHEY, CDR2 SMNVEV (reference sequence). As DNA, the CDR3 is TGTGCCAGCAGCCCCGACAGGACCTTCGGTGGCTACACCTTC. Protein: CASSPDRTFGGYTF.

The V call is TRBV2, the J call TRBJ1-3, with D possibly TRBD1 on 6 matching bases. The CDR3 contains 16 residues. Germline lookup yields CDR1 SNHLY and CDR2 FYNNEI. V lost 6 bases to trimming and J lost 0 bases, with 15 bases between them. The DNA for the CDR3 is TGTGCCAGCAGCAAAGGACAGCCGTTCTCTGGAAACACCATATATTTT. It encodes CASSKGQPFSGNTIYF.

Regarding this clone: A read error may produce the germline difference seen at one junction end. The CDR3 loop is CAWSTAPGGPGYW. The CDR3 DNA reads as TGTGCCTGGAGTACCGCCCCTGGGGGACCGGGATATTGG. This rearrangement joins TRBV30 to TRBJ2-7; the D gene could be TRBD1 or TRBD2 (5 bases each). The CDR3 consists of 13 residues. Germline loops: CDR1 GTSNPN, CDR2 SVGIG (reference sequence).

The rearrangement links TRBV7-9 to TRBJ2-7; D call uncertain. The CDR3 totals 13 residues. Germline V gene data show CDR1 as SEHNR and CDR2 as FQNEAQ (reference sequence). Deletions cut 5 bases from V and 3 bases from J, with 11 bases between. CDR3 sequence (DNA): TGTGCCAGCAGCCTGGACCTTGTCTACGAGCAGTACTTC. Encoded protein: CASSLDLVYEQYF.

V is TRBV5-4 and J is TRBJ1-6; D unclear. The V end lost 2 bases, the J end lost 7 bases, and 4 bases lay between the germline ends. Per the germline V gene, CDR1 is SGHNT and CDR2 is YYREEE (reference sequence). CDR3 length: 12 amino acids. The CDR3 sequence: CASSLLNSPLHF. The CDR3 DNA is TGTGCCAGCAGCTTACTGAATTCACCCCTCCACTTT.

The table lists this clone with a count of one. The rearrangement links TRBV6-6 to TRBJ2-5; 9 bases map to TRBD1. The ends lost 7 bases at V and 2 bases at J; junction bases unmatched: 11. There are 16 residues in the CDR3. CDR1 is MNHNY and CDR2 is SVGAGI in the germline V gene (reference sequence). This chain's CDR3 is CASKQAGTGLQETQYF. CDR3 sequence (DNA): TGTGCCAGCAAACAAGCCGGGACAGGGCTGCAAGAGACCCAGTACTTC.

The table lists this clone with a count of one. The rearrangement links TRBV29-1 to TRBJ1-2; TRBD1 aligns across 8 bases. Germline V CDR1 and CDR2: SQVTM, ANQGSEA. CDR3 length: 11 residues. V lost 6 bases, J lost 7 bases, and 4 bases stayed unmatched. CDR3 in DNA: TGCAGCGTAGGTGGACAGGGTGGCTACACCTTC. This encodes CSVGGQGGYTF.

This clone was observed a single time. V is TRBV6-1 and J is TRBJ2-7; 7 bases line up with TRBD1. This CDR3 is built from 13 residues. From germline, CDR1 is MNHNS and CDR2 SASEGT. The CDR3, as DNA: TGTTACTTTAGGGGGCAGGGCAGCTACGAGCAGTACTTC. It specifies CYFRGQGSYEQYF.

This clone was picked up one time. This rearrangement joins TRBV28 to TRBJ1-1; TRBD1 matches 12 bases. There are 18 residues in the CDR3. J gave up 5 bases and V 2 bases, and 12 bases lay outside the gene matches. Germline V CDR1 and CDR2: MDHEN, SYDVKM. CDR3 region: CASSLDPGTGGVRTEAFF. The CDR3 DNA follows: TGTGCCAGCAGTTTAGACCCCGGGACAGGGGGCGTTCGGACTGAAGCTTTCTTT.

The chain links TRBV29-1 to TRBJ1-2; 10 bases match TRBD1. CDR1 is SQVTM, CDR2 ANQGSEA, per germline. This CDR3 is 12 amino acids long. J gave up 7 bases and V 6 bases, and 5 bases lay outside the gene matches. The CDR3 bases are TGCAGCGTGGGACAGGGGAAGAGTGGCTACACCTTC. Amino acids: CSVGQGKSGYTF.

This clone has only a few counts. The chain recombines TRBV30 with TRBJ2-5; no clear D gene. CDR1 GTSNPN and CDR2 SVGIG come from the germline V gene (reference sequence). V was cut by 0 bases and J by 5 bases, with 10 bases left in between. The CDR3 runs 13 residues. CDR3 sequence reads: CAWSVSLSETQYF. CDR3 DNA sequence: TGTGCCTGGAGTGTATCCCTATCGGAGACCCAGTACTTC.

The chain combines TRBV2 with TRBJ1-2, with D unclear. From germline, CDR1 is SNHLY and CDR2 FYNNEI. The CDR3 has 15 residues. Between the trimmed V and J ends, which lost 6 bases and 7 bases, there was a span of 21 bases. The CDR3, as DNA: TGTGCCAGCAGCACACAAACGCCGGAGCTGGGTGGCTACACCTTC. Amino acid sequence: CASSTQTPELGGYTF.

The V and J genes are TRBV10-3 and TRBJ1-2; 7 nucleotides agree with TRBD1. This CDR3 is 15 amino acids long. The germline V gene has CDR1 ENHRY and CDR2 SYGVKD. Trimming at V came to 3 bases and at J to 8 bases, leaving 12 bases not matched to a gene. The CDR3 loop reads CAISEGETGLGGYTF. In nucleotides, the CDR3 is TGTGCCATCAGTGAAGGAGAGACAGGGCTGGGAGGCTACACCTTC.

The gene calls are TRBV30 and TRBJ2-5; TRBD1 matches 8 bases. V lost 3 bases to trimming and J lost 3 bases; unmatched junction nucleotides: 6. CDR3 length: 14 residues. CDR1 and CDR2 (germline): GTSNPN, SVGIG (reference sequence). The CDR3 DNA reads TGTGCCTGGAGAAGGAAGGGACAGGAAGAGACCCAGTACTTC. It specifies CAWRRKGQEETQYF.

This clone appeared a single time. This sequence joins TRBV5-1 and TRBJ1-2, with no clear D. V dropped 1 base and J dropped 4 bases, with 17 bases sitting between them. CDR3 length: 16 residues. Germline CDR1 SGHRS, CDR2 YFSETQ. The CDR3 region is CASSLLVGSPAYGYTF. In DNA form, the CDR3 reads TGCGCCAGCAGCTTGTTAGTCGGGTCTCCAGCCTATGGCTACACCTTC.

This chain joins TRBV6-1 and TRBJ2-3; D uncertain. V lost 0 bases and J 5 bases, leaving 3 bases between the germline ends. Germline V CDR1 and CDR2: MNHNS, SASEGT. CDR3 length: 12 residues. CDR3 sequence: CASSEAGDTQYF. For the CDR3, the DNA is TGTGCCAGCAGTGAAGCGGGAGATACGCAGTATTTT.

As to this clone: Other DNA sequences in this specimen translate into the identical CDR3. The J gene is TRBJ1-2, the V gene TRBV29-1; TRBD1 aligns across 8 bases. The CDR3 has 11 residues. The germline gives CDR1 SQVTM, CDR2 ANQGSEA. V gave up 6 bases and J gave up 7 bases; unmatched junction bases: 4. Here the CDR3 DNA reads TGCAGCGTCGACAGGGGAGTTGGCTACACCTTC. Its translation is CSVDRGVGYTF.

Concerning this clone: Other DNA sequences in the same sample also yield this CDR3. CDR3 residues: CASSLLTEAFF. CDR3 DNA sequence: TGTGCCAGCAGTTTATTGACTGAAGCTTTCTTT. The chain has TRBV28 and TRBJ1-1, with no clear D. This CDR3 spans 11 amino acids. CDR1 is MDHEN and CDR2 is SYDVKM in the germline V gene. Trimming shortened V by 1 base and J by 5 bases, and 2 bases separated the two germline ends.

The chain recombines TRBV7-7 with TRBJ2-1; the D is unclear. Looked up from germline, CDR1 is SSHAT and CDR2 is FNYEAQ (reference sequence). This CDR3 spans 14 amino acids. Trimming stripped 5 bases from V and 3 bases from J, with 11 bases between. This chain's CDR3 is CASSLTDDYNEQFF. CDR3 nucleotide sequence: TGTGCCAGCAGCCTCACAGACGACTACAATGAGCAGTTCTTC.

This clone was counted a few times. The CDR3 region is CASSIDSGSYNSPLHF. The CDR3 region has the DNA TGTGCCAGTAGTATAGACAGTGGCTCCTATAATTCACCCCTCCACTTT. The chain combines TRBV19 with TRBJ1-6; D gene unclear. The V gene's germline CDR1 is LNHDA and CDR2 SQIVND (reference sequence). The CDR3 sequence is 16 residues long. Trimming took 0 bases from V and 0 from J, leaving 6 bases between them.

V is TRBV6-1 and J is TRBJ2-3; 8 nucleotides match TRBD2. This CDR3 is 18 amino acids long. Losses at the gene ends were 3 bases for V and 0 bases for J; bases not matched to a gene: 11. Germline values: CDR1 MNHNS, CDR2 SASEGT. Written as DNA, the CDR3 is TGTGCCAGCAGTGATCTCATAGCGGGGCTAACTAGCACAGATACGCAGTATTTT. It codes for CASSDLIAGLTSTDTQYF.

On this clone itself: Other DNA sequences in the sample encode the same CDR3. The V and J genes are TRBV6-6 and TRBJ2-5; D remains unclear. V was shortened by 2 bases and J by 2 bases, with 3 bases between the two germline ends. From germline, CDR1 is MNHNY and CDR2 SVGAGI (reference sequence). This CDR3 spans 12 amino acids. Written as DNA, the CDR3 is TGTGCCAGCAGTTACGGACAAGAGACCCAGTACTTC. The encoded protein is CASSYGQETQYF.

The V gene is TRBV9, the J gene TRBJ2-1; TRBD1 matches 7 bases. This CDR3 contains 16 residues. J was trimmed by 2 bases and V by 1 base; bases with no gene match: 6. Germline V gene data show CDR1 as SGDLS and CDR2 as YYNGEE. The CDR3 DNA reads as TGTGCCAGCAGCGTACTTACAGGGGTCACCTACAATGAGCAGTTCTTC. It yields the protein CASSVLTGVTYNEQFF.

The gene calls are TRBV10-2 and TRBJ2-3, with 13 bases lining up with TRBD2. V trimming: 6 bases; J trimming: 4 bases; junction bases outside the gene matches: 1. Germline V gene sequence: CDR1 WSHSY, CDR2 SAAADI. This CDR3 is 14 amino acids long. The CDR3: CASRLAGGADTQYF. CDR3 in DNA: TGCGCCAGCAGACTAGCGGGGGGGGCAGATACGCAGTATTTT.

CDR3 sequence: CASSSLAGGPPGELFF. In DNA form, the CDR3 reads TGTGCCAGCAGCTCCCTAGCGGGAGGGCCTCCCGGGGAGCTGTTTTTT. This chain joins TRBV5-4 and TRBJ2-2; 12 nucleotides agree with TRBD2. In germline, CDR1 is SGHNT, CDR2 YYREEE (reference sequence). With 3 bases clipped from V and 6 bases from J, the junction kept 6 bases outside the gene matches. This CDR3 is built from 16 residues.